Sequencing of this T cell receptor beta chain was carried out in a study of shared clonotypes between healthy human individuals. Whole-study context: Per-donor plates numbered three CD4 naive, three CD4 memory, two CD8 naive and one CD8 memory. General study points: Across subsets, estimated richness was generally greater for naive than for memory populations.

The protocol was immunoSEQ multiplex PCR, while the TCRdb copy is restricted to in-frame clones and leaves out a portion. This sample has approximately 1.9 million clones; roughly 95% occur once, and the top ten carry more than 1.5%. Terminally differentiated effector memory CD45RA+ cells were excluded from the naive CD8 cells, which were CD45RO-negative and positively selected for CCR7. For this clone: What it binds is not known.

The CDR3 consists of 14 residues. The germline V gene has CDR1 SGHDT and CDR2 YYEEEE. V shed 2 bases and J shed 3 bases, with 10 bases lying between them. Material for sequencing was naive CD8+ T cells from PBMCs. This sequence originates from a young man in good health. Some clones in this sample may be carry-over from other donors' samples. The V and J genes are TRBV5-6 and TRBJ2-3; no definite D call. The CDR3 loop reads CASSLFVDTDTQYF. The CDR3 DNA follows: TGTGCCAGCAGCTTATTCGTGGATACAGATACGCAGTATTTT.